This entry lists 5 T cell receptor beta chains sequenced from one sample in a study of CD8 T cell repertoires and HIV-1 epitope variants (dated by TCRdb to about 2020). Library prep was done by the immunoSEQ multiplex PCR assay. The table comes from immuneACCESS by way of TCRdb, which keeps in-frame sequences with V and J called. Part of the clones is missing from these tables; in studies checked, under half for an unresolved V gene and the rest for unknown reasons. In all, the sample holds several thousand clones, and 60% to 80% of those were seen once. The top ten hold 43% of the sample. For these receptors, no antigen is known. Sequenced sample: cultured CD8+ T cells derived from PBMCs. Receptor source: a male donor with HIV.

There are a few counts of this clone. The chain carries TRBV10-3 and TRBJ2-7; 10 bases match TRBD1. This CDR3 is built from 14 residues. The germline V gene encodes CDR1 ENHRY and CDR2 SYGVKD. V lost 4 bases to trimming and J lost 6 bases; unmatched junction nucleotides: 6. The CDR3 sequence: CAISVGGQGGEQYF. As DNA, the CDR3 is TGTGCCATCAGTGTGGGAGGACAGGGGGGCGAGCAGTACTTC.

CDR3 in amino acids: CASSLRGYEQYF. Written as DNA, the CDR3 is TGTGCCAGCAGCTTGAGGGGATACGAGCAGTACTTC. V gene TRBV5-4 combines with J gene TRBJ2-7; possible D gene TRBD1, 5 bases. Trimming removed 1 base from V and 4 bases from J, with 6 bases in between. Germline CDR1 is SGHNT and CDR2 is YYREEE (reference sequence). There are 12 residues in the CDR3.

The chain recombines TRBV6-6 with TRBJ1-5, with D tentatively TRBD1 (6 bases). Germline V lookup: CDR1 MNHNY, CDR2 SVGAGI (reference sequence). The CDR3 is 14 residues long. The germline V and J ends were trimmed by 5 bases and 3 bases, with 11 bases remaining between them. CDR3 residues: CASSTGKYNQPQHF. CDR3 nucleotides: TGTGCCAGCAGTACAGGGAAATACAATCAGCCCCAGCATTTT.

J is TRBJ2-7 and V is TRBV5-6; D ambiguous. V was pared by 6 bases and J by 0 bases, with 7 bases between. The CDR3 covers 12 residues. Germline lookup yields CDR1 SGHDT and CDR2 YYEEEE. The CDR3 loop is CASKGISYEQYF. CDR3 in DNA: TGTGCCAGCAAAGGGATCTCCTACGAGCAGTACTTC.

In its sample, this clone was seen once. The chain links TRBV7-2 to TRBJ1-3, with a weak D call TRBD1 (6 bases). Germline-derived CDR1 and CDR2 are SGHTA and FQGNSA. This CDR3 region has 15 residues. The ends were cut back, 1 base at V and 4 bases at J, with 11 bases in the middle. Here the CDR3 DNA reads TGTGCCAGCAGCTTAGAAACAGGGTGGGGAAACACCATATATTTT. Protein sequence: CASSLETGWGNTIYF.